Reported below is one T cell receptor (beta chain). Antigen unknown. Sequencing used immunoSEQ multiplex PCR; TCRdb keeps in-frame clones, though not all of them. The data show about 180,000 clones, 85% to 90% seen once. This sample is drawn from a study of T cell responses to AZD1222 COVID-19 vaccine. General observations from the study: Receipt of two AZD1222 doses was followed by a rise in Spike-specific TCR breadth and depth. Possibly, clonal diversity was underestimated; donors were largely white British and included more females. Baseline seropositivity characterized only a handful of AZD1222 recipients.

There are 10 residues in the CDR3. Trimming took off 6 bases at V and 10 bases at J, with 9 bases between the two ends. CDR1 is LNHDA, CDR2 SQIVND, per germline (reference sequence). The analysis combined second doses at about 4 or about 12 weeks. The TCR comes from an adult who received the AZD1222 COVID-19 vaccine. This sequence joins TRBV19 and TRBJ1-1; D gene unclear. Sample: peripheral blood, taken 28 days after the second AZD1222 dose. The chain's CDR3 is CASSDMGAFF. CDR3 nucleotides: TGTGCCAGTAGCGACATGGGAGCTTTCTTT. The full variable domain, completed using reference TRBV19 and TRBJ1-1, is DGGITQSPKYLFRKEGQNVTLSCEQNLNHDAMYWYRQDPGQGLRLIYYSQIVNDFQKGDIAEGYSVSREKKESFPLTVTSAQKNPTAFYLCASSDMGAFFGQGTRLTVV.